This is a list of T cell receptor beta chains from one sample in a study of T cell repertoires in ileal Crohn's disease. Assay: immunoSEQ multiplex PCR; the TCRdb copy retains only in-frame clones and omits some. The table records more than 10,000 clones, 65% to 85% of them present only once. The sequencing sample was made of ileal tissue. The receptors were gathered from an adult with Crohn's disease. CDR3s leave out the opening cysteine and the closing phenylalanine or tryptophan.

V gene: TRBV2; J gene: TRBJ1-1; CDR3 protein: ARQSREGRTKNTEAF
V gene: TRBV9; J gene: TRBJ2-1; CDR3 protein: ASSVGAGEPYNEQF
V gene: TRBV2; J gene: TRBJ1-2; CDR3 protein: ASIRKGGSDGYT
V gene: TRBV7-8; J gene: TRBJ2-7; CDR3 protein: ASSLPLLAGGIFTYEQY
V gene: TRBV28; J gene: TRBJ1-3; CDR3 protein: ASSFRGSGNTIY
V gene: TRBV5-1; J gene: TRBJ1-1; CDR3 protein: ARNERARGLAEAF
V gene: TRBV9; J gene: TRBJ2-7; CDR3 protein: ASSAQQGFNEQY
V gene: TRBV5-1; J gene: TRBJ2-5; CDR3 protein: ASSSTGTGPQETQY
V gene: TRBV9; J gene: TRBJ1-1; CDR3 protein: ASSSSRGGATEAF
V gene: TRBV15; J gene: TRBJ1-1; CDR3 protein: ATSGSSGTEAF
V gene: TRBV20-1; J gene: TRBJ2-7; CDR3 protein: SARGPHEQY
V gene: TRBV6-6; J gene: TRBJ2-5; CDR3 protein: ASTPGTGEETQY
V gene: TRBV15; J gene: TRBJ2-7; CDR3 protein: ATSRDSYRVGSYEQY
V gene: TRBV5-1; J gene: TRBJ2-2; CDR3 protein: ASSWSSGRGNTGELF
V gene: TRBV10-1; J gene: TRBJ2-5; CDR3 protein: ASSELTGGQETQY
V gene: TRBV10-3; J gene: TRBJ2-1; CDR3 protein: AISEFGDGINEQF
V gene: TRBV9; J gene: TRBJ1-2; CDR3 protein: ASSVGTAQGYGYT
V gene: TRBV10-3; J gene: TRBJ2-2; CDR3 protein: AIRTDRPGQGHTGELF
V gene: TRBV4-2; J gene: TRBJ2-5; CDR3 protein: ASSQAAGYQETQY
V gene: TRBV28; J gene: TRBJ1-4; CDR3 protein: ASSGRLRGGGEKLF